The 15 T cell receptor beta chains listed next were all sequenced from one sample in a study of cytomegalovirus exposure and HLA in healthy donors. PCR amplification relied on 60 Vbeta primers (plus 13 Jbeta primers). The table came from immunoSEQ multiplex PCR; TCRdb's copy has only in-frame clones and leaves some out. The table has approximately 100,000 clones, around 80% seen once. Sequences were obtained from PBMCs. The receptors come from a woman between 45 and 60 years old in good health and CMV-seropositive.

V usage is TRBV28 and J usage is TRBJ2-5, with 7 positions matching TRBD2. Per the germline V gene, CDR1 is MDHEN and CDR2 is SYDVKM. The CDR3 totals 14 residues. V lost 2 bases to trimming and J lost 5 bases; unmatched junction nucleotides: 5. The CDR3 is CASSLGGVLETQYF. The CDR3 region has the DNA TGTGCCAGCAGTTTAGGGGGGGTATTGGAGACCCAGTACTTC.

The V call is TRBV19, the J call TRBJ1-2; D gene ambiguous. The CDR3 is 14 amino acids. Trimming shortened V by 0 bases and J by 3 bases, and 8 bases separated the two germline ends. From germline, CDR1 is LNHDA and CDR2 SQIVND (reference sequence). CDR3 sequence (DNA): TGTGCCAGTAGTATAGATACCGGGTACTATGGCTACACCTTC. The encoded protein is CASSIDTGYYGYTF.

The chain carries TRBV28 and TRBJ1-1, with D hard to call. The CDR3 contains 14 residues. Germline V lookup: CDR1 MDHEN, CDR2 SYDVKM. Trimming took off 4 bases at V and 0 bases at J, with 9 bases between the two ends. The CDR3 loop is CASSSVHLNTEAFF. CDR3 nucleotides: TGTGCCAGCAGTTCAGTTCATTTGAACACTGAAGCTTTCTTT. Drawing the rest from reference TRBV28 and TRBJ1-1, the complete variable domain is DVKVTQSSRYLVKRTGEKVFLECVQDMDHENMFWYRQDPGLGLRLIYFSYDVKMKEKGDIPEGYSVSREKKERFSLILESASTNQTSMYLCASSSVHLNTEAFFGQGTRLTVV.

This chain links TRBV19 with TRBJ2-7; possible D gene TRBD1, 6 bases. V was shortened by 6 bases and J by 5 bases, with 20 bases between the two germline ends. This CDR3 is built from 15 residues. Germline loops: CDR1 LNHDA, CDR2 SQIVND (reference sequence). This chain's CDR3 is CASRPRTEVGDEQYF. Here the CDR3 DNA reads TGTGCCAGTAGACCGAGGACAGAGGTGGGAGACGAGCAGTACTTC.

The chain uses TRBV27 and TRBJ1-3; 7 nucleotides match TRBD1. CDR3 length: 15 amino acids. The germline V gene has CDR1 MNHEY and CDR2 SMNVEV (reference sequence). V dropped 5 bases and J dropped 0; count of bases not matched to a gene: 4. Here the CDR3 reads CASSPWDSSGNTIYF. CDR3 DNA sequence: TGTGCCAGCAGTCCATGGGACAGCTCTGGAAACACCATATATTTT.

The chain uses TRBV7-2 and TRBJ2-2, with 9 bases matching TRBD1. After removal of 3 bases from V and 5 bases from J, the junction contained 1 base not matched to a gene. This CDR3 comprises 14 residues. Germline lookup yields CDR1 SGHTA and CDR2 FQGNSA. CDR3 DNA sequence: TGTGCCAGCAGCTTCGGGACAGGGACCGGGGAGCTGTTTTTT. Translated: CASSFGTGTGELFF.

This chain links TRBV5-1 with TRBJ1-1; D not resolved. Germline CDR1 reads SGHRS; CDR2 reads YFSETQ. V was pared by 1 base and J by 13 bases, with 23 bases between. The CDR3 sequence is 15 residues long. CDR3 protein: CASSLLPGSRTGSFF. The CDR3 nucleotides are TGCGCCAGCAGCTTGCTGCCCGGGTCGAGGACTGGAAGTTTCTTT.

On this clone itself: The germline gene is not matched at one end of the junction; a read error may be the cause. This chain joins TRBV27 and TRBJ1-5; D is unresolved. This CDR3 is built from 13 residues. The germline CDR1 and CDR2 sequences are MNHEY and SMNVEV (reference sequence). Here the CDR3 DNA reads TGTGCCAGCGGTTTCGGAGGCAATCAGCCCCAGCATTTT. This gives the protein CASGFGGNQPQHF.

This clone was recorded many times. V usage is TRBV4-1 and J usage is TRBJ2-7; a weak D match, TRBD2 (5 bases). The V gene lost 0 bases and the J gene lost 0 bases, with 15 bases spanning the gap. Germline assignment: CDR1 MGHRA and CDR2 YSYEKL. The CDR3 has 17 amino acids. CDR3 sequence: CASSQEPTGLNSYEQYF. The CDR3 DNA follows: TGCGCCAGCAGCCAAGAACCAACGGGGTTAAACTCCTACGAGCAGTACTTC.

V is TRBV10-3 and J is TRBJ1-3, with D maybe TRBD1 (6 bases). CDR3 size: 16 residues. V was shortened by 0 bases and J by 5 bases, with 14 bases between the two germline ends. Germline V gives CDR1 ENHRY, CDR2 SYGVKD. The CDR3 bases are TGTGCCATCAGTGAGTCAGGGAGGGGGAGAAGAAACACCATATATTTT. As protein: CAISESGRGRRNTIYF.

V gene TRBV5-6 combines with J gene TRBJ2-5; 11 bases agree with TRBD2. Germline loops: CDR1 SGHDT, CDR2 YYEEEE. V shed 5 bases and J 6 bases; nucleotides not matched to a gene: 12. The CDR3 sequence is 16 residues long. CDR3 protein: CASRPVSGGAGKTQYF. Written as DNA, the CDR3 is TGTGCCAGCAGGCCAGTTAGCGGGGGGGCCGGAAAGACCCAGTACTTC.

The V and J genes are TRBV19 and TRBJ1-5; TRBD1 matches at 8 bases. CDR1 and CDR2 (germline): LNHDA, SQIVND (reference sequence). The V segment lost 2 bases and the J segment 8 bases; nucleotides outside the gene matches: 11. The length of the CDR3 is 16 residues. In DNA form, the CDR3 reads TGTGCCAGTAGTATACAGGGGGCCCAGGTCGGCGAGCCCCAGCATTTT. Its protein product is CASSIQGAQVGEPQHF.

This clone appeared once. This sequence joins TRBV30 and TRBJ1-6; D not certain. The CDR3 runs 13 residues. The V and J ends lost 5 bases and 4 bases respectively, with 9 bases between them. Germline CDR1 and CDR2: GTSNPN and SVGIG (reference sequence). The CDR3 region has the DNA TGTGCCTGGGCGGTTGGGTATAATTCACCCCTCCACTTT. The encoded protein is CAWAVGYNSPLHF.

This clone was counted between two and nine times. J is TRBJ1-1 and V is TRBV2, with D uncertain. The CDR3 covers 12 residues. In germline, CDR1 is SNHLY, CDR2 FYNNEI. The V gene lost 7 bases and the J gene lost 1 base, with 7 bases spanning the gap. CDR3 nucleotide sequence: TGTGCCAGCAACGGGAGGAACACTGAAGCTTTCTTT. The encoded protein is CASNGRNTEAFF. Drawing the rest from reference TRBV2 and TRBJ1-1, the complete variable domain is EPEVTQTPSHQVTQMGQEVILRCVPISNHLYFYWYRQILGQKVEFLVSFYNNEISEKSEIFDDQFSVERPDGSNFTLKIRSTKLEDSAMYFCASNGRNTEAFFGQGTRLTVV.

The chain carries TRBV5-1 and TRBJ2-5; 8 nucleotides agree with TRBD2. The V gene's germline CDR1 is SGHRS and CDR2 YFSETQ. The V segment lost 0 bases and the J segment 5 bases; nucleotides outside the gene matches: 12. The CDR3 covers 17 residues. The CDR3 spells CASSLGVAGSVLETQYF. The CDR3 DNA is TGCGCCAGCAGCTTGGGGGTAGCGGGGTCCGTTTTGGAGACCCAGTACTTC.